This T cell receptor beta chain was documented in a study of T cell changes during pregnancy in multiple sclerosis. This CDR3 has 14 residues. Trimming pared 2 bases from V and 7 bases from J, leaving 14 bases between. Germline loops: CDR1 SGHTA, CDR2 FQGTGA. Produced via immunoSEQ multiplex PCR; TCRdb's table is partial and in-frame only. The sample lists 30,000 to 40,000 clones, 85% to 95% occurring once. The chain carries TRBV7-3 and TRBJ2-5; a weak D match, TRBD2 (5 bases). The sequencing here drew on CD4+ T cells from peripheral blood mononuclear cells, taken in the second trimester of pregnancy. The source is a female donor with multiple sclerosis, enrolled in a pregnancy study. The CDR3 DNA sequence: TGTGCCAGCAGCTTAGCGGGCGGCCGGGCGACCCAGTACTTC. This codes for CASSLAGGRATQYF.